A single T cell receptor (beta chain) is shown here with its context. Its antigen remains unknown. CDR3 length equals 15 residues. J was trimmed by 2 bases and V by 5 bases; bases with no gene match: 6. Germline CDR1 is LGHNA and CDR2 is YNFKEQ. This entry is derived from a study of beta chain features in type 1 diabetes. Regarding the study as a whole: More deletions and fewer insertions at VDJ junctions were seen in type 1 diabetes patients. There was a moderate but significant shortening of TCRB CDR3s in all four CD4+ subsets of Type 1 diabetes patients.

CD45RO/CCR7/CD25/CD127/CD95/CD27 sorting isolated CD4+ naive, central memory, regulatory and stem cell-like memory cells. Expressed TCRB transcripts were sequenced because the entire RNA isolate underwent reverse transcription. TCRdb keeps only in-frame clones here, not all; method: immunoSEQ multiplex PCR. The sample shows hundreds of thousands of clones, roughly 13% of them seen only once. This receptor was taken from a man between 18 and 29 years old with type 1 diabetes. The sample taken for sequencing was naive CD4+ T cells from blood. J is TRBJ1-2 and V is TRBV4-2; 9 bases match TRBD1. The CDR3 nucleotides read TGTGCCAGCAGCGTACAGGGGGCCTCCAACTATGGCTACACCTTC. Its translation is CASSVQGASNYGYTF.